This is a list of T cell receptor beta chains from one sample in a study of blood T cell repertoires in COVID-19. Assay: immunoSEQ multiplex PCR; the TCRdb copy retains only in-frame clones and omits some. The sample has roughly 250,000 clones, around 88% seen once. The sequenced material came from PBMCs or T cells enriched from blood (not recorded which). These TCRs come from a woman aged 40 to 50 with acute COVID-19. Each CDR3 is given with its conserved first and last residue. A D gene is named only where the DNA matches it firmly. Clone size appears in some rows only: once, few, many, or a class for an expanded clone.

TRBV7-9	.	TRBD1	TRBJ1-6	TGTGCCAGCAGCCTATTAGACAGGGCTATTTCACCCCTCCACTTT	CASSLLDRAISPLHF
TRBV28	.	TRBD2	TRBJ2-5	TGTGCCAGCAGTTCCCGGACTAGCGGTTACCAAGAGACCCAGTACTTC	CASSSRTSGYQETQYF
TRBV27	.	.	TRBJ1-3	TGTGCCAGCAGTTTAGAGGGATCTGGAAACACCATATATTTT	CASSLEGSGNTIYF
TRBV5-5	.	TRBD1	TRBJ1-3	TGTGCCAGCAGCGATCGCCCAGGGGGCTTGGGAAACACCATATATTTT	CASSDRPGGLGNTIYF
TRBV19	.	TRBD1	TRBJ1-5	TGTGCCAGTAGTATCCCCCGACAGGGGGGCAATCAGCCCCAGCATTTT	CASSIPRQGGNQPQHF
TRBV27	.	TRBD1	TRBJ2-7	TGTGCCAGCAGTCCCCGGGACAGGGATTTTTACGAGCAGTACTTC	CASSPRDRDFYEQYF
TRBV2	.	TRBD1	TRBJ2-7	TGTGCCAGCAGTGGGGACAGTTTTTCCTACGAGCAGTACTTC	CASSGDSFSYEQYF
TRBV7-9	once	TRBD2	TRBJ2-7	TGTGCCAGCAGCCCCCCAGGGACTAGCGGAAGCGAGCAGTACTTC	CASSPPGTSGSEQYF
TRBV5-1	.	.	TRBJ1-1	TGCGCCAGCAGCTTGGGGGCGCCGAACACTGAAGCTTTCTTT	CASSLGAPNTEAFF
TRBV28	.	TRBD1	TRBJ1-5	TGTGCCAGCAGTTTGTCTGAAGACAGGGCTTATCAGCCCCAGCATTTT	CASSLSEDRAYQPQHF
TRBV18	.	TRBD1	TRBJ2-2	TGTGCCAGCTCTCAAGACAGGGACGGGGAGCTGTTTTTT	CASSQDRDGELFF
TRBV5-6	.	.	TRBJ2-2	TGTGCCAGCAGCCCCCCCCCGGGGAAGGGGAACACCGGGGAGCTGTTTTTT	CASSPPPGKGNTGELFF
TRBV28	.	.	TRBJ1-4	TGTGCCAGCAGTATCTACGCGGCAACTAATGAAAAACTGTTTTTT	CASSIYAATNEKLFF
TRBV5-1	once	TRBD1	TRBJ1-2	TGCGCCAGCAGTAGCGTGGAAGGGGGCGCGTATGGCTACACCTTC	CASSSVEGGAYGYTF
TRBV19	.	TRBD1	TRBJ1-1	TGTGCCAGTACCACAGCAGGGGGCCTAGTCGGAACTGAAGCTTTCTTT	CASTTAGGLVGTEAFF
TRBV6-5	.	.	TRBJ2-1	TGTGCCAGCAAGGTGTCTGCGGGCTCCCACAATGAGCAGTTCTTC	CASKVSAGSHNEQFF
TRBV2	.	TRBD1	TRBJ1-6	TGTGCCAGCAGAAGGACAGGGGAAAATTCACCCCTCCACTTT	CASRRTGENSPLHF
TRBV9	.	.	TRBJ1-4	TGTGCCAGCAGCCTTGGGAGGTCCTCGGGGTCCATCAACGAAAAACTGTTTTTT	CASSLGRSSGSINEKLFF
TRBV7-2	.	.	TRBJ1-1	TGTGCCAGCAGCTTAGGACAGCCGAACACTGAAGCTTTCTTT	CASSLGQPNTEAFF
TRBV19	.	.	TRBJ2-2	TGTGCCAGTAGTATGGGCGGGCAGACGAACACCGGGGAGCTGTTTTTT	CASSMGGQTNTGELFF
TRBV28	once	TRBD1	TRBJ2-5	TGTGCCAGCAGAAGGACAGGGCAAGAGACCCAGTACTTC	CASRRTGQETQYF
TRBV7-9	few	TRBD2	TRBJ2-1	TGTGCCAGCAGCTTAAGGTGGCGGGAGGGCCCCCATGAGCAGTTCTTC	CASSLRWREGPHEQFF
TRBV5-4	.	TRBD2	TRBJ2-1	TGTGCCAGCAGCTTAGTAGCTAGCGGGGCCTACAATGAGCAGTTCTTC	CASSLVASGAYNEQFF
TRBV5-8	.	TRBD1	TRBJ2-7	TGTGCCAGCAGCTTCCTGATCCGGGACAGCTCCTACGAGCAGTACTTC	CASSFLIRDSSYEQYF
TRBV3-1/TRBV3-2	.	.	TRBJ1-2	TGTGCCAGCAGCCATCTCCAACAACGGGGTGGCTACACCTTC	CASSHLQQRGGYTF
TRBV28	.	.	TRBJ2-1	TGTGCCAGCATAGAGAGGCGAGGTGAGCAGTTCTTC	CASIERRGEQFF
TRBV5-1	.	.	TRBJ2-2	TGCGCCAGCAGCTTCGGGGGATTCAACACCGGGGAGCTGTTTTTT	CASSFGGFNTGELFF
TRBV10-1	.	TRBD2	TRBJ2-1	TGCGCCAGCAGTGAGTCGGGACTAGCTGGAGGGGAGCAGTTCTTC	CASSESGLAGGEQFF
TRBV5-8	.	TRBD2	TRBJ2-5	TGTGCCAGTGCCTTTTTTAGCGGGAGAGGAGAGGAGACCCAGTACTTC	CASAFFSGRGEETQYF
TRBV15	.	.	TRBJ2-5	TGTGCCACCAGTAGACAGAGGGGGGAGACCCAGTACTTC	CATSRQRGETQYF
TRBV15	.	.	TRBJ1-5	TGTGCCACCAGCGGAGGTCGTCAGCCCCAGCATTTT	CATSGGRQPQHF
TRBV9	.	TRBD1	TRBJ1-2	TGTGCCAGCAGCGACAGGACAGGGGGTATCTATGGCTACACCTTC	CASSDRTGGIYGYTF
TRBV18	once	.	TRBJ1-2	TGTGCCAGCTCACCAGGCGAGACAGCTTCTAACTATGGCTACACCTTC	CASSPGETASNYGYTF
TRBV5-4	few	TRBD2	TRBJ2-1	TGTGCCAGCAGCCGACCCCCACTAGCGGGAGCCGCCGATGAGCAGTTCTTC	CASSRPPLAGAADEQFF
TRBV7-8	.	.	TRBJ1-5	TGTGCCAGCGCTTCGGTCCCGGTCTCCGGAGGTGATCAGCCCCAGCATTTT	CASASVPVSGGDQPQHF
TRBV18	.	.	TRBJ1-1	TGTGCCAGCTCACGGGACACTGACGCCACTGAAGCTTTCTTT	CASSRDTDATEAFF
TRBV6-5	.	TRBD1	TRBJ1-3	TGTGCCAGCAGTAGACAGGGTTCTGGAAACACCATATATTTT	CASSRQGSGNTIYF
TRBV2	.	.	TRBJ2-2	TGTGCCAGCAGTGATTGGGTTGGGCAGGGATGGTTTTTCACCGGGGAGCTGTTTTTT	CASSDWVGQGWFFTGELFF
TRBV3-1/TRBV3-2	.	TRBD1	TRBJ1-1	TGTGCCAGCAGCCTACAGGGGAAGACTGAAGCTTTCTTT	CASSLQGKTEAFF
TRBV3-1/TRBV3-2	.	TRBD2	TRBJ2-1	TGTGCCAGCTCACCGGGGGGGCTCCGCTCCTACAATGAGCAGTTCTTC	CASSPGGLRSYNEQFF
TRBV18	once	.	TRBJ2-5	TGTGCCAGCTCACCAGACAGCATACAAGAGACCCAGTACTTC	CASSPDSIQETQYF
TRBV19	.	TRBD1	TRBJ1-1	TGTGCCAGTAGTTCACACAGGGGGATTGACACTGAAGCTTTCTTT	CASSSHRGIDTEAFF
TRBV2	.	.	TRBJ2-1	TGTGCCAGCAGCCTAAAGCTCGAGCAGTTCTTC	CASSLKLEQFF
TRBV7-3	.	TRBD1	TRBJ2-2	TGTGCCAGCAGCCTTGGACAGGGCGTTTCCGGGGAGCTGTTTTTT	CASSLGQGVSGELFF
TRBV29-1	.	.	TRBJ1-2	TGCAGCGTTGACCGCCAGGAGGAGGGCTACACCTTC	CSVDRQEEGYTF
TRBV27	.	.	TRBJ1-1	TGTGCCAGCAGTTTTGGGGGGGACACTGAAGCTTTCTTT	CASSFGGDTEAFF
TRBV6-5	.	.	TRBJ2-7	TGTGCCAGCACCAAAAACGCCGGCGGCTCCTACGAGCAGTACTTC	CASTKNAGGSYEQYF
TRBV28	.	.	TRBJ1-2	TGTGCCAGCAGTTTAGTAGGGGAAGGCTACACCTTC	CASSLVGEGYTF
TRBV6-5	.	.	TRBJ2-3	TGTGCCAGCAGCAAGACGGACTCCCTTATAGATACGCAGTATTTT	CASSKTDSLIDTQYF
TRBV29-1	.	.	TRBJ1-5	TGCAGCGTTGACTTTGGGGGGGTCGGCAATCAGCCCCAGCATTTT	CSVDFGGVGNQPQHF
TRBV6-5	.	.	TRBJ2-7	TGTGCCAGCAGTTACGCAACACGGGAATACGAGCAGTACTTC	CASSYATREYEQYF
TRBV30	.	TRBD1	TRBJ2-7	TGTGCCTGGAGTGTACGGGACAGGGGGCGAGAGCAGTACTTC	CAWSVRDRGREQYF
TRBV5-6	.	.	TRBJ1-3	TGTGCCAGCAGCTTGTTGAGTGGGGAGAGGAACTCTGGAAACACCATATATTTT	CASSLLSGERNSGNTIYF
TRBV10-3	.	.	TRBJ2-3	TGTGCCATCAGTGATGCAGGTACAGATACGCAGTATTTT	CAISDAGTDTQYF